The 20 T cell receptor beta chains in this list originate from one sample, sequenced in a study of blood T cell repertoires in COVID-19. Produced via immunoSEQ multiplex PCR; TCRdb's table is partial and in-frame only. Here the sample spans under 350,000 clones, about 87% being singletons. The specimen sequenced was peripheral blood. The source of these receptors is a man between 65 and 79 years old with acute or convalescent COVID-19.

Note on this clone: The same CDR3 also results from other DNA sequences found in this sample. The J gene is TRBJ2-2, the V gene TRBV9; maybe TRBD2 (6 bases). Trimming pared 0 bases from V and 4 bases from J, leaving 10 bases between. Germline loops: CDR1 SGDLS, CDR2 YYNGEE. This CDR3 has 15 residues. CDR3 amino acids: CASSVEPGGTGELFF. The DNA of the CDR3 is TGTGCCAGCAGCGTAGAGCCCGGGGGCACCGGGGAGCTGTTTTTT.

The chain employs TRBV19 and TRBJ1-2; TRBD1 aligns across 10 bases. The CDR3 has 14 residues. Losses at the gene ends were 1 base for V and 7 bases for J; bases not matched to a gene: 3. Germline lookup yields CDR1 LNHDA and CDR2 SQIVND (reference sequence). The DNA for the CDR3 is TGTGCCAGTAGTATAGTCGGGACAGGGGCTGGCTACACCTTC. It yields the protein CASSIVGTGAGYTF.

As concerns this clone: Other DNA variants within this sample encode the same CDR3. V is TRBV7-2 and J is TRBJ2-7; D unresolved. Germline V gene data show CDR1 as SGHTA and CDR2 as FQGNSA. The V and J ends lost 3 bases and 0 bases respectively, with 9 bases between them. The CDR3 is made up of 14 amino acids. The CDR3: CASSLAPSSYEQYF. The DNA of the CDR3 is TGTGCCAGCAGCTTGGCCCCCAGCTCCTACGAGCAGTACTTC.

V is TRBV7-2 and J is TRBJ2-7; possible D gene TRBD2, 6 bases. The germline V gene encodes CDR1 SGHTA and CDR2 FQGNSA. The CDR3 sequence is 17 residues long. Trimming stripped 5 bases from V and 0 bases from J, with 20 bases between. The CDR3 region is CASSILRISGDSYEQYF. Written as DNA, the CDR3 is TGTGCCAGCAGCATCCTCAGGATCTCGGGGGACTCCTACGAGCAGTACTTC.

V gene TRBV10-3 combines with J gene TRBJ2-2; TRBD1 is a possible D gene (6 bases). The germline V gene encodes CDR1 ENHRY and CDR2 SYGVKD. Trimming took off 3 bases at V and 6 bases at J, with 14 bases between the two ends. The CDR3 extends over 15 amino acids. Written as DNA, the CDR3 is TGTGCCATCAGTGAATCAACAGGGTATCCCGGGGAGCTGTTTTTT. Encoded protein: CAISESTGYPGELFF.

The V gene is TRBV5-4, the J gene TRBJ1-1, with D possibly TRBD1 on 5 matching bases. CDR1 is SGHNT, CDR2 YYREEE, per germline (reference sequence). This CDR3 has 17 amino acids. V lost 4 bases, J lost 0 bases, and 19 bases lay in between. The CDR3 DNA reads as TGTGCCAGCAGCCCGTCCTCACAGGCCCTAGTGAACACTGAAGCTTTCTTT. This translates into CASSPSSQALVNTEAFF. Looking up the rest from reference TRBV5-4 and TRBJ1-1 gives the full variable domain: ETGVTQSPTHLIKTRGQQVTLRCSSQSGHNTVSWYQQALGQGPQFIFQYYREEENGRGNFPPRFSGLQFPNYSSELNVNALELDDSALYLCASSPSSQALVNTEAFFGQGTRLTVV.

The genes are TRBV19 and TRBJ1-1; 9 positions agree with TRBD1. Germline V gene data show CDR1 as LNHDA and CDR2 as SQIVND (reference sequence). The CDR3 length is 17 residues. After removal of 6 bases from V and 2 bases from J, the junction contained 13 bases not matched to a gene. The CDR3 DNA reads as TGTGCCAGTAGGGTCCGGGCCACAGGGGGCCTTAACACTGAAGCTTTCTTT. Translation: CASRVRATGGLNTEAFF.

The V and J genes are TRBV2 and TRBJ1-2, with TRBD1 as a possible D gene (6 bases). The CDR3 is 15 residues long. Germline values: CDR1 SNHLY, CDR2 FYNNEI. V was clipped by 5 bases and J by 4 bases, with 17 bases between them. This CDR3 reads CASSTSTGMGYGYTF. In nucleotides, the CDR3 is TGTGCCAGCAGTACAAGTACAGGGATGGGCTATGGCTACACCTTC.

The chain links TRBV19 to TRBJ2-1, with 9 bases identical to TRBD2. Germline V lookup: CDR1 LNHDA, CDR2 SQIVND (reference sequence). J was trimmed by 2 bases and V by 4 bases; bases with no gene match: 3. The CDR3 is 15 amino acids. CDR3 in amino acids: CASSTERGAYNEQFF. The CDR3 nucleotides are TGTGCCAGTAGTACGGAGCGGGGGGCCTACAATGAGCAGTTCTTC.

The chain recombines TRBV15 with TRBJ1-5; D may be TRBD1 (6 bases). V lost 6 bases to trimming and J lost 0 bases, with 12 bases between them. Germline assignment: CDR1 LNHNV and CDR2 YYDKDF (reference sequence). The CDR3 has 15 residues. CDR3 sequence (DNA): TGTGCCACCAGGGGGGGCGGGAGTAGCAATCAGCCCCAGCATTTT. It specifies CATRGGGSSNQPQHF.

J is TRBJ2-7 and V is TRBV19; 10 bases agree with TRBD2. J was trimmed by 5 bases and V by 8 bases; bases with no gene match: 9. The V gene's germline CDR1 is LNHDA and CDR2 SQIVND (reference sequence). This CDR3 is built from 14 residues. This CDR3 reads CASRSSGGLNEQYF. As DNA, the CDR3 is TGTGCCAGTCGGAGTAGCGGGGGGCTCAACGAGCAGTACTTC.

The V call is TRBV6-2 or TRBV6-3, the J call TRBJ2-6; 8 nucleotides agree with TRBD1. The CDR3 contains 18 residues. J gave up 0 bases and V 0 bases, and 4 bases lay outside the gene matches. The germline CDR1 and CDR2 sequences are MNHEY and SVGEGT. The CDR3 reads CASSYSPGGSSGANVLTF. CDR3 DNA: TGTGCCAGCAGTTACTCGCCAGGGGGCAGCTCTGGGGCCAACGTCCTGACTTTC.

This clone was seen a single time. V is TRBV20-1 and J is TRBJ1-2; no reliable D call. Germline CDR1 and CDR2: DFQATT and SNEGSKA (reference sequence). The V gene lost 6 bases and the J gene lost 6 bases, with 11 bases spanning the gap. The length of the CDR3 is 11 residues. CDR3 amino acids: CSARRVDGYTF. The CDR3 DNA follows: TGCAGTGCCCGTCGGGTCGATGGCTACACCTTC.

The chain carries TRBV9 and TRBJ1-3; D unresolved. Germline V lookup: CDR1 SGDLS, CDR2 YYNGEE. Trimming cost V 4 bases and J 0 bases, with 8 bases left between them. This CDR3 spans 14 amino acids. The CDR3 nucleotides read TGTGCCAGCAGCTTCGCACACTCTGGAAACACCATATATTTT. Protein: CASSFAHSGNTIYF. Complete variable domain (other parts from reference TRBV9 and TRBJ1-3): DSGVTQTPKHLITATGQRVTLRCSPRSGDLSVYWYQQSLDQGLQFLIQYYNGEERAKGNILERFSAQQFPDLHSELNLSSLELGDSALYFCASSFAHSGNTIYFGEGSWLTVV.

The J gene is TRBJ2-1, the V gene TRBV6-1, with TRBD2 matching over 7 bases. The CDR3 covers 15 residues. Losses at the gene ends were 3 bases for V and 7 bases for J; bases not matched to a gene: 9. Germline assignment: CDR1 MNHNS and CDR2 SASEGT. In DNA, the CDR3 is TGTGCCAGCAGTGAGACTAGCTGGGCGAGGAATGAGCAGTTCTTC. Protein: CASSETSWARNEQFF.

Here the CDR3 DNA reads TGTGCCAGCAGCTTGTTCAGGGATGACACCATATATTTT. Translation: CASSLFRDDTIYF. The rearrangement joins TRBV5-4 to TRBJ1-3, with a possible D match to TRBD1 (5 bases). Germline V gene sequence: CDR1 SGHNT, CDR2 YYREEE (reference sequence). This CDR3 region has 13 residues. V lost 1 base, J lost 8 bases, and 10 bases lay in between.

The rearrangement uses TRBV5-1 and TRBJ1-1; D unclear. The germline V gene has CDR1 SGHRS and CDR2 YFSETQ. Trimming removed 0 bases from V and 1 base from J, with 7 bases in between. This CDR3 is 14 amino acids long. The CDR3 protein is CASSLDSQNTEAFF. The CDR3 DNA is TGCGCCAGCAGCTTGGACAGCCAGAACACTGAAGCTTTCTTT. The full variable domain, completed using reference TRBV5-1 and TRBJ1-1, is KAGVTQTPRYLIKTRGQQVTLSCSPISGHRSVSWYQQTPGQGLQFLFEYFSETQRNKGNFPGRFSGRQFSNSRSEMNVSTLELGDSALYLCASSLDSQNTEAFFGQGTRLTVV.

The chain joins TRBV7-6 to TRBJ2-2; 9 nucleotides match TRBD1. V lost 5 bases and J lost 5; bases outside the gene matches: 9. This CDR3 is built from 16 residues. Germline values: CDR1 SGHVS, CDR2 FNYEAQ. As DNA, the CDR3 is TGTGCCAGCAGCCCACGCGTCGGGACAGGGACCGGGGAGCTGTTTTTT. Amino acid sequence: CASSPRVGTGTGELFF.

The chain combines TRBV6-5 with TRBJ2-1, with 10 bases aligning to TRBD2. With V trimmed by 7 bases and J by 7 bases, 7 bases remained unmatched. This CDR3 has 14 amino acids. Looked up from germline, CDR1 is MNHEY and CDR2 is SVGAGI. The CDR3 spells CASTRLAGENEQFF. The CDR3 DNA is TGTGCCAGCACCCGACTAGCGGGCGAGAATGAGCAGTTCTTC.

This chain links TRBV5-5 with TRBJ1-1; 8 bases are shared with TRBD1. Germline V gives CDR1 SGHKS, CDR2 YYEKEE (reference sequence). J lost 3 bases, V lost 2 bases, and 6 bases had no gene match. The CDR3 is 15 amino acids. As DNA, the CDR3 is TGTGCCAGCAGCTTTCAGGGGGCGTTTGACACTGAAGCTTTCTTT. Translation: CASSFQGAFDTEAFF.